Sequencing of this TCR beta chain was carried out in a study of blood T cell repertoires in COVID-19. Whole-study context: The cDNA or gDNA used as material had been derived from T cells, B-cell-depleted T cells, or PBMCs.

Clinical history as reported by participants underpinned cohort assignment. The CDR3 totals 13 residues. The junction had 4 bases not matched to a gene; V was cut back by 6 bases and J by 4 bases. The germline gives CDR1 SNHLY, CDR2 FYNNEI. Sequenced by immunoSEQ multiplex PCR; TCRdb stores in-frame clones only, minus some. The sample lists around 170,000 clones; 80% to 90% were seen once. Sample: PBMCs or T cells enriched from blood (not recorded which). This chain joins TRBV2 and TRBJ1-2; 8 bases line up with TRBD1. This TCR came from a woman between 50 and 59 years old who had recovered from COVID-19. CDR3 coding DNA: TGTGCCAGCAGCCGCGGGACAGGCTATGGCTACACCTTC. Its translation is CASSRGTGYGYTF.